Listed below are T cell receptor beta chains from one sample, sequenced in a study of Ad26.COV2.S vaccination and SARS-CoV-2 variants. Sequenced by immunoSEQ multiplex PCR; TCRdb stores in-frame clones only, minus some. Of approximately 350,000 clones listed, 87% are singletons. Sequences were derived from peripheral blood, sampled in a trial of Ad26.COV2.S vaccine versus placebo. The receptors shown here come from a person between 18 and 60 years old who received the Ad26.COV2.S COVID-19 vaccine or a placebo. Each CDR3 is given with its conserved first and last residue. The D gene is left open where the match is weak. Size is omitted from some rows. Given values are once, few, many or a class for expanded clones.

clone_size cdr3_length j_call d_call v_call cdr3_nt cdr3_aa
- 13 TRBJ1-6 - TRBV10-3 TGTGCCATCAGGGCGACTACTGGATCACCCCTCCACTTT CAIRATTGSPLHF
once 16 TRBJ2-5 - TRBV5-1 TGCGCCAGCAGCCCACCCGGCCAAGCGCGGTGGGAGACCCAGTACTTC CASSPPGQARWETQYF
- 16 TRBJ2-4 - TRBV6-1 TGTGCCAGCAGTGAAAGTTACGGGGTAGCCAAAAACATTCAGTACTTC CASSESYGVAKNIQYF
- 13 TRBJ1-5 - TRBV11-2 TGTGCCAGCAGCTTATCAGTCAATCAGCCCCAGCATTTT CASSLSVNQPQHF
- 11 TRBJ1-6 - TRBV30 TGTGCCTGGACCCAGGGGTCACCCCTCCACTTT CAWTQGSPLHF
- 14 TRBJ2-3 - TRBV5-6 TGTGCCAGCAGCTCCCCGGTGGAGGGCAATACGCAGTATTTT CASSSPVEGNTQYF
- 15 TRBJ1-5 - TRBV27 TGTGCCAGCTCTATCATGGGCCCGAGCAATCAGCCCCAGCATTTT CASSIMGPSNQPQHF
- 16 TRBJ1-5 - TRBV6-2/TRBV6-3 TGTGCCAGCAGTTACTCCCGGGGGGGTGGCAATCAGCCCCAGCATTTT CASSYSRGGGNQPQHF
once 14 TRBJ2-3 - TRBV3-1/TRBV3-2 TGTGCCAGCAGACTCAGGAGTAGCGCGGATACGCAGTATTTT CASRLRSSADTQYF
- 15 TRBJ2-3 TRBD2 TRBV30 TGTGCCTGGAGTGGGACTAGCGGGGGGTTTAATACGCAGTATTTT CAWSGTSGGFNTQYF
- 15 TRBJ1-3 - TRBV2 TGTGCCAGCAGCGGAAGGGGGGGTACTGGAAACACCATATATTTT CASSGRGGTGNTIYF
- 17 TRBJ2-2 TRBD2 TRBV4-1 TGCGCCAGCAGCCACCCAGCTAGCGGGGGGAACACCGGGGAGCTGTTTTTT CASSHPASGGNTGELFF
- 15 TRBJ2-7 - TRBV3-1/TRBV3-2 TGTGCCAGCAGCCAAGATCTGAGCTCTGACTACGAGCAGTACTTC CASSQDLSSDYEQYF
once 13 TRBJ2-7 TRBD2 TRBV11-1 TGTGCCAGCAGCTTATTTGGGGGGGACGAGCAGTACTTC CASSLFGGDEQYF
- 13 TRBJ2-7 - TRBV29-1 TGCAGCGTCGACGATACGGAATCCTACGAGCAGTACTTC CSVDDTESYEQYF
- 13 TRBJ1-1 - TRBV30 TGTGCCTGGAGTAGAGGGGTCGTCACTGAAGCTTTCTTT CAWSRGVVTEAFF
- 17 TRBJ2-7 - TRBV27 TGTGCCAGCAGTTTATCTTTTTCCGGACCACCCCTCTACGAGCAGTACTTC CASSLSFSGPPLYEQYF
few 16 TRBJ2-2 TRBD1 TRBV24-1 TGTGCCACCAGTGATTTCAGGACAGGGAGTGCCGGGGAGCTGTTTTTT CATSDFRTGSAGELFF
once 16 TRBJ1-4 - TRBV4-1 TGCGCCAGCAGCCTAAGCGGGGGGCGAGGTACTGAAAAACTGTTTTTT CASSLSGGRGTEKLFF
- 14 TRBJ1-1 TRBD1 TRBV25-1 TGTGCCAGCAGGAGGACAGGGGAGAACACTGAAGCTTTCTTT CASRRTGENTEAFF
- 16 TRBJ2-5 TRBD2 TRBV13 TGTGCCAGCAGCCCCGGGACTAGCGGGGGACAAGAGACCCAGTACTTC CASSPGTSGGQETQYF
- 15 TRBJ2-5 TRBD1 TRBV2 TGTGCCAGCAGTGCACCGGGACAGGGAGGAGAGACCCAGTACTTC CASSAPGQGGETQYF
- 14 TRBJ1-5 - TRBV6-2/TRBV6-3 TGTGCCAGCAGTTACGCGGCCGGCTATCAGCCCCAGCATTTT CASSYAAGYQPQHF
- 13 TRBJ1-4 - TRBV7-2 TGTGCCAGCCGGAGACGGAGGAATGAAAAACTGTTTTTT CASRRRRNEKLFF
- 17 TRBJ2-2 - TRBV27 TGTGCCAGCAGTGCTTGGGGTGGTAGCGCGAACACCGGGGAGCTGTTTTTT CASSAWGGSANTGELFF
- 15 TRBJ1-5 - TRBV19 TGTGCCAGTAGTATAGTCGCAGGGCGCAATCAGCCCCAGCATTTT CASSIVAGRNQPQHF
few 12 TRBJ1-1 - TRBV11-2 TGTGCCAGCAGCCTTAGGATCCATGAAGCTTTCTTT CASSLRIHEAFF
- 16 TRBJ2-2 TRBD1 TRBV18 TGTGCCAGCTCACCCCCGGGACAGGGGAACACCGGGGAGCTGTTTTTT CASSPPGQGNTGELFF
- 15 TRBJ1-4 - TRBV19 TGTGCCAGTACCCTGACAGAGTCAACTAATGAAAAACTGTTTTTT CASTLTESTNEKLFF
- 17 TRBJ2-3 TRBD2 TRBV4-1 TGCGCCAGCAGCCCTCACCAGGGACTAGCGGGGGGAGATACGCAGTATTTT CASSPHQGLAGGDTQYF
- 11 TRBJ1-2 - TRBV28 TGTGCCAGCAGTTTGCTAGCGGGCTACACCTTC CASSLLAGYTF
- 16 TRBJ1-4 - TRBV18 TGTGCCAGCTCACCCTTCACGGCAGGCCATAATGAAAAACTGTTTTTT CASSPFTAGHNEKLFF
- 14 TRBJ2-1 TRBD2 TRBV7-7 TGTGCTAGCCTTCCTAGCGGGGGCATGTATGAGCAGTTCTTC CASLPSGGMYEQFF
- 14 TRBJ2-2 - TRBV19 TGTGCCAGTAGTATAGACAGGGGAACCGGGGAGCTGTTTTTT CASSIDRGTGELFF
- 14 TRBJ1-5 - TRBV6-2/TRBV6-3 TGTGCCAGCAGTTACTTAGGTCGTTTACAGCCCCAGCATTTT CASSYLGRLQPQHF
- 12 TRBJ1-2 - TRBV6-5 TGTGCCAGCAGTTCCGGCCGGGGTGGCTACACCTTC CASSSGRGGYTF
- 15 TRBJ2-1 TRBD2 TRBV19 TGTGCCAGTAGTACCCCCCGCGGGGGAGGAAATGAGCAGTTCTTC CASSTPRGGGNEQFF
- 19 TRBJ2-7 TRBD2 TRBV5-5 TGTGCCAGCAGCTTGTTTTCTAGCGGGGGGCTCTCGCCGCAATACGAGCAGTACTTC CASSLFSSGGLSPQYEQYF
- 14 TRBJ2-3 - TRBV5-4 TGTGCCAGCAGCAATCGGGACTCCACAGATACGCAGTATTTT CASSNRDSTDTQYF
- 13 TRBJ1-1 TRBD1 TRBV6-2/TRBV6-3 TGTGCCAGCAGTGGACAGGGGAGAACTGAAGCTTTCTTT CASSGQGRTEAFF
- 14 TRBJ1-5 - TRBV4-1 TGCGCCAGCAGCCAAGATGGAACGACTCAGCCCCAGCATTTT CASSQDGTTQPQHF
- 14 TRBJ2-7 - TRBV6-6 TGTGCCAGCAGCGCTACTAGCAGCGGAGGCGAGCAGTACTTC CASSATSSGGEQYF
- 12 TRBJ1-1 - TRBV2 TGTGCCAGGAGAACAACGAACACTGAAGCTTTCTTT CARRTTNTEAFF
- 17 TRBJ1-5 TRBD1 TRBV5-1 TGCGCCAGCAGCTTGGGGCCGGGACAGCATAGCAATCAGCCCCAGCATTTT CASSLGPGQHSNQPQHF
- 17 TRBJ1-5 - TRBV4-3 TGCGCCAGCAGCCCCGTTATAGCAGGGTTGGGGAATCAGCCCCAGCATTTT CASSPVIAGLGNQPQHF
- 14 TRBJ2-7 - TRBV5-6 TGTGCCAGCAGCTCCCCAGTGAGCTCCTACGAGCAGTACTTC CASSSPVSSYEQYF
- 16 TRBJ2-7 - TRBV4-2 TGTGCCAGCAGCCAAGCAGGAGGGGGGAGCTCCTACGAGCAGTACTTC CASSQAGGGSSYEQYF
- 15 TRBJ1-3 - TRBV12-5 TGTGCTAGTGGTTTGTTGGGGAATTCTGGAAACACCATATATTTT CASGLLGNSGNTIYF
- 17 TRBJ2-5 TRBD1 TRBV7-9 TGTGCCAGCACCCCCAGGGGGGACAGGGGGCGGTCAGAGACCCAGTACTTC CASTPRGDRGRSETQYF
many 15 TRBJ1-5 - TRBV4-1 TGCGCCAGCAGCCAACGAGGGGATAGCAATCAGCCCCAGCATTTT CASSQRGDSNQPQHF
- 14 TRBJ1-2 - TRBV4-3 TGCGCCAGCAGCCAAGTCGACAGTCGCTATGGCTACACCTTC CASSQVDSRYGYTF
- 14 TRBJ1-2 TRBD1 TRBV6-5 TGTGCCAGCAGTTACGGGACAGGGCGATATGGCTACACCTTC CASSYGTGRYGYTF
once 16 TRBJ1-1 - TRBV7-3 TGTGCCAGCAGCTTAGGTCAGCCAGGGACGAACACTGAAGCTTTCTTT CASSLGQPGTNTEAFF
- 12 TRBJ1-1 - TRBV30 TGTGCCTGGAGTGTTGGGAACACTGAAGCTTTCTTT CAWSVGNTEAFF
- 13 TRBJ1-2 TRBD1 TRBV14 TGTGCCAGCAGCCGAGAGTCTTTCAGGGGGCTGTCCTTC CASSRESFRGLSF